This TCR beta chain was sequenced for a study of T-cell memory formation after mild COVID-19. Study details: Clustering of TCRs was largely donor specific.

This clonotype was observed a few times. Its target is not known. Findings of the study overall: Clones contracting day 15 to 85 were balanced CD4/CD8; later expanders leaned CD4+. Specificity for SARS-CoV-2 was not confirmed among the second-wave clones peaking on day 37.

The CDR3 sequence is 15 residues long. Germline V gene sequence: CDR1 LGHNA, CDR2 YSLEER. V was cut by 1 base and J by 1 base, with 10 bases left in between. Amplification by 5'RACE using constant-segment primers produced TCR alpha and TCR beta cDNA libraries that carried sample barcodes and UMIs. TCRdb reprocessed the 5' RACE reads with MiXCR, giving one entry per CDR3 protein. This sample has 270,000 or so distinct CDR3 sequences, with approximately 19% found just once. Input material: PBMCs or a T cell subset sorted from them (not recorded which). The TCR comes from a man younger than 35 who had mild COVID-19 (a few samples of this study predate the infection). Cell type and time point are not known. The chain has TRBV4-3 and TRBJ1-2; the D is unclear. This CDR3 is CASSQGRRNNYGYTF. The CDR3 DNA follows: TGCGCCAGCAGCCAAGGCCGACGGAATAACTATGGCTACACCTTC.